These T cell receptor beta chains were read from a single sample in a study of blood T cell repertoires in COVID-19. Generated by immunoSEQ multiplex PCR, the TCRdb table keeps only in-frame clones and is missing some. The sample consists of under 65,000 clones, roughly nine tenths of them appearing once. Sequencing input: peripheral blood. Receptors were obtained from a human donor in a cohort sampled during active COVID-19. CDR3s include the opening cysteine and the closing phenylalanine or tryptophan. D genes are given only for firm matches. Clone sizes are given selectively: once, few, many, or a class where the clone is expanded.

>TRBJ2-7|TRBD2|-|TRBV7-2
TGTGCCAGCAGCTTAGGAGGTGAGCGGGGGGTGTCCTACGAGCAGTACTTC
CASSLGGERGVSYEQYF
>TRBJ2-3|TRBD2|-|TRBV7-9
TGTGCCAGCAGCTCCCAATTTCGGAGGCGGGGGGTCACAGATACGCAGTATTTT
CASSSQFRRRGVTDTQYF
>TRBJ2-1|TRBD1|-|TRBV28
TGTGCCAGCCTAACAGGGGGCTACAATGAGCAGTTCTTC
CASLTGGYNEQFF
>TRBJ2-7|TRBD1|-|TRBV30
TGTGCCTGGACGAGGACAGGGTCCCACGAGCAGTACTTC
CAWTRTGSHEQYF
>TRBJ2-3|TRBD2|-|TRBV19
TGTGCCAGTAGTATGGTAGCGGGAGGGCTAGGAGATACGCAGTATTTT
CASSMVAGGLGDTQYF
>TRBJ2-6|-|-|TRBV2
TGTGCCAGGGACAACTCTGGGGCCAACGTCCTGACTTTC
CARDNSGANVLTF
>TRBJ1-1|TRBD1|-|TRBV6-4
TGTGCCAGCATTGCTCCAGGGGGTAACACTGAAGCTTTCTTT
CASIAPGGNTEAFF
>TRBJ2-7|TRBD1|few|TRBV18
TGTGCCAGCTCACCACTTTATGGGACAGGCTACGAGCAGTACTTC
CASSPLYGTGYEQYF
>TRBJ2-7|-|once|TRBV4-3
TGCGCCAGCAGCCAAGTAGGGGGGGCGAACGAGCAGTACTTC
CASSQVGGANEQYF
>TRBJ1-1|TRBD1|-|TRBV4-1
TGCGCCAGCAGCCAACCAGGGGGCTGGGCTGAAGCTTTCTTT
CASSQPGGWAEAFF
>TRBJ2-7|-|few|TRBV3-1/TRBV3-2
TGTGCCAGCAGCCTGAGAGGGGGAGCCGAGCAGTACTTC
CASSLRGGAEQYF
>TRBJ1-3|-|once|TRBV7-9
TGTGCCAGCAAGCATAACTCTGGAAACACCATATATTTT
CASKHNSGNTIYF
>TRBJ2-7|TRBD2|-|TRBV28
TGTGCCAGCAGTCCCAAGGGACTAGCGGACTCCTACGAGCAGTACTTC
CASSPKGLADSYEQYF
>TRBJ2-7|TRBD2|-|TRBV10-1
TGCGCCAGCAGTGAAGCGGGAGCCTACGAGCAGTACTTC
CASSEAGAYEQYF
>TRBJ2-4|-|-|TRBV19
TGTGCCAGTAGACCCCCTACGACCAGCGTTATTCAGTACTTC
CASRPPTTSVIQYF
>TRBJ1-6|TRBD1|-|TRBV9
TGTGCCAGCAGCACAAGACCGGGACAGGGTGGATCACCCCTCCACTTT
CASSTRPGQGGSPLHF
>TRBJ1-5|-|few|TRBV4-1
TGCGCCAGCAGCCAAGGCCAGGGTGGCCAGCCCCAGCATTTT
CASSQGQGGQPQHF
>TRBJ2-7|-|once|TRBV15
TGTGCCACCAGCAGAGGAAAGGCGGGGGCCGGGTATTACGAGCAGTACTTC
CATSRGKAGAGYYEQYF
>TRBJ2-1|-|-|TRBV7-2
TGTGCCAGCAGCCCCTTTCGGGGGAGGAACAATGAGCAGTTCTTC
CASSPFRGRNNEQFF
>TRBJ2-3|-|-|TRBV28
TGTGCCAGCAGTTTAGGAGGGGGCACAGATACGCAGTATTTT
CASSLGGGTDTQYF
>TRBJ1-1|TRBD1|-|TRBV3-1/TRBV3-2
TGTGCCAGCAGCCAAGATTGGACAGGGAATGCTTTCTTT
CASSQDWTGNAFF
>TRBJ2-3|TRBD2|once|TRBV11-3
TGTGCCAGCAGCTTCACTAGCGGGGCAGATACGCAGTATTTT
CASSFTSGADTQYF
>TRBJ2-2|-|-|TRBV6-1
TGTGCCAGCAGTGAGTCAGGAATAATCGCGAACACCGGGGAGCTGTTTTTT
CASSESGIIANTGELFF
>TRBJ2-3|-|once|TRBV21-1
TGTGCCAGCAGCTTAAACAACGGACTATCCCCCATGACGCAGTATTTT
CASSLNNGLSPMTQYF
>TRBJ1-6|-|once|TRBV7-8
TGTGCCAGCAGCCCGCTCATGACAGGCACCCCCTTTAATTCACCCCTCCACTTT
CASSPLMTGTPFNSPLHF
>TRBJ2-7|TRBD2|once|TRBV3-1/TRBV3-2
TGTGCCAGCAGCCAGCTAGCGGGACACCTTTACGAGCAGTACTTC
CASSQLAGHLYEQYF
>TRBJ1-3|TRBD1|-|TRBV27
TGTGCCAGCAGTTGGCCCCCAGGGGGCCCTGGAAACACCATATATTTT
CASSWPPGGPGNTIYF
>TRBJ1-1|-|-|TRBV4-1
TGCGCCAGCAGCCAAGTACGGGATCCCCGGGAAGCTTTCTTT
CASSQVRDPREAFF
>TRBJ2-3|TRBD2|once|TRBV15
TGTGCCACCAAGAAAGCGGGAGGGATTTTCGATACGCAGTATTTT
CATKKAGGIFDTQYF
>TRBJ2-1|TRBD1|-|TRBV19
TGTGCCAGTAGTTCTACCGGGACAGGCTACAATGAGCAGTTCTTC
CASSSTGTGYNEQFF
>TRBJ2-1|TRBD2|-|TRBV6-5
TGTGCCAGCAGTTACGGGAGGGCAGGCAATGAGCAGTTCTTC
CASSYGRAGNEQFF
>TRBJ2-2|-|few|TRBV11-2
TGTGCCAGCAGCTGGAAAACTGGCGGGTCCAACACCGGGGAGCTGTTTTTT
CASSWKTGGSNTGELFF
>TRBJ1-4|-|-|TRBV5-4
TGTGCCAGCAGCCCGACTGCGTCCGGCGAAAAACTGTTTTTT
CASSPTASGEKLFF
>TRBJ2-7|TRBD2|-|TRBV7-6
TGTGCCAGCAGCTCATCGACTAGCGGGAGTAGCGAGCAGTACTTC
CASSSSTSGSSEQYF
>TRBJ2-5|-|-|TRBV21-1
TGTGCCAGCAGCAAACCGGGGACAATACAAGAGACCCAGTACTTC
CASSKPGTIQETQYF
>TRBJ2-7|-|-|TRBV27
TGTGCCAGCAGGTTTAGCGGACCTGAGCAGTACTTC
CASRFSGPEQYF
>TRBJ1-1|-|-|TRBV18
TGTGCCAGCTCTCTACAGGTTAACACTGAAGCTTTCTTT
CASSLQVNTEAFF
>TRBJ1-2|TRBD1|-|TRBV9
TGTGCCAGCAGCGTAGCTATATCCCCAGACAGGGGGATGCTAAACTATGGCTACACCTTC
CASSVAISPDRGMLNYGYTF
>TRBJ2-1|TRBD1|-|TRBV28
TGTGCCAGCAGTCCCATTTGGGGGACAGGGTCCGATGAGCAGTTCTTC
CASSPIWGTGSDEQFF
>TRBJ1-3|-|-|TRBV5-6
TGTGCCAGCAGCAGTGGAGAGAATGGAAACACCATATATTTT
CASSSGENGNTIYF
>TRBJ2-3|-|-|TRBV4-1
TGCGCCAGCAGCCACCCCCACGACTCTAGAGAGAACACAGATACGCAGTATTTT
CASSHPHDSRENTDTQYF
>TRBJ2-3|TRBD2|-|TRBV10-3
TGTGCCATCAGTGAACGCGGGACTAGCGGGGGGGCCGGGTTGACAGATACGCAGTATTTT
CAISERGTSGGAGLTDTQYF
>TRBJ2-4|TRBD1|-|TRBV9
TGTGCCAGCAGCGTACAACAGGGGGGTCCGGACATTCAGTACTTC
CASSVQQGGPDIQYF
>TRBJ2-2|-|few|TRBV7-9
TGTGCCAGCAGTTACGGGAACACCGGGGAGCTGTTTTTT
CASSYGNTGELFF
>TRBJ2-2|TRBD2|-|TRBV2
TGTGCCAGCAGTGATTCTACTAGCGGGAGGAGGAACACCGGGGAGCTGTTTTTT
CASSDSTSGRRNTGELFF
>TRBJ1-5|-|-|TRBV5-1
TGCGCCAGCAGCCGGGGGGAGGGAATGGATTATAGCAATCAGCCCCAGCATTTT
CASSRGEGMDYSNQPQHF
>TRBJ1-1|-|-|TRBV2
TGTGCCAGCAGTGGCCAGGGCAGGGTGACTAGGAACACTGAAGCTTTCTTT
CASSGQGRVTRNTEAFF
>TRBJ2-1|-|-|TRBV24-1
TGTGCCACCAGTGTAATAAATGAGCAGTTCTTC
CATSVINEQFF
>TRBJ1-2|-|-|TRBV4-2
TGTGCCAGCAGCCAAGTGAAACAGGGATCTAACTATGGCTACACCTTC
CASSQVKQGSNYGYTF
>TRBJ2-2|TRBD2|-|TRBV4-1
TGCGCCAGCAGCCAAGAGGTGCGGGAGATCGGGGAGCTGTTTTTT
CASSQEVREIGELFF
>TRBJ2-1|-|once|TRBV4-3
TGCGCCAGCAGCCAAGCTCCGGGGGGCGGCTACAATGAGCAGTTCTTC
CASSQAPGGGYNEQFF
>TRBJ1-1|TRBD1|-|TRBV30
TGTGCCTGGAGAGGACAGGTGAACACTGAAGCTTTCTTT
CAWRGQVNTEAFF
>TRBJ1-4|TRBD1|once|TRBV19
TGTGCCAGTGAAAGACAGGGCTCGACGACTAATGAAAAACTGTTTTTT
CASERQGSTTNEKLFF
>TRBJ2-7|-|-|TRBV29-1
TGCAGCGTTGAATCTCGCAGGGACTACGAGCAGTACTTC
CSVESRRDYEQYF
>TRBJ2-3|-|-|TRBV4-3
TGCGCCAGCAGCCAAGACTCGGGTCTCCCCACAGATACGCAGTATTTT
CASSQDSGLPTDTQYF
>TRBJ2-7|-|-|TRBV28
TGTGCCAGCAGTCAAGGGGGGGCCTCACCTACGACGCAGTACTTC
CASSQGGASPTTQYF
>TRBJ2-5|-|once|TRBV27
TGTGCCAGCAGTTTATCCAATCAAGAGACCCAGTACTTC
CASSLSNQETQYF
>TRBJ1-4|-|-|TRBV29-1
TGCAGCGTTGCCTGGACAGCGTCTAATGAAAAACTGTTTTTT
CSVAWTASNEKLFF
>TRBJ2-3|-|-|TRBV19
TGTGCCAGTAGAGCGCCCGGGGGTGGAGCAGATACGCAGTATTTT
CASRAPGGGADTQYF
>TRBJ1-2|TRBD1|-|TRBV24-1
TGTGCCACCAGTAACTCCGGGACAGGGGGCGATTTTTTTGGCTACACCTTC
CATSNSGTGGDFFGYTF